This T cell receptor beta chain was profiled in a study of vaccination effects on CD4 cells after COVID-19. The repertoire was sequenced with immunoSEQ multiplex PCR; TCRdb's copy has only in-frame clones and lacks some. Of 25,000 to 35,000 clones in the sample, under 80% were seen once. The length of the CDR3 is 16 residues. Germline CDR1 reads KGHSH; CDR2 reads LQKENI. Trimming removed 6 bases from V and 5 bases from J, with 20 bases in between. Points on this clone: Its antigen remains unidentified.

CD4+ T cells specific for antigen were expanded with viral peptide pools by the ViraFEST assay before sequencing. Following an approximately 11-day culture, CD4+ T cells were purified. This individual contracted SARS-CoV-2 between March and December 2020, as verified by PCR. Cells had half their medium changed to IL-2 medium on days 3 and 7. This clonotype was obtained from a human donor who had a prior SARS-CoV-2 infection. This chain joins TRBV18 and TRBJ2-1; a weak D match, TRBD2 (6 bases). The sample in question was CD4+ T cells from PBMCs cultured with a peptide pool, obtained before COVID-19 vaccination. CDR3 bases: TGTGCCAGCTCCCAAGGAGGGCGAGGACTTAACAATGAGCAGTTCTTC. Translated, it gives CASSQGGRGLNNEQFF.